This T cell receptor (beta chain) was recorded in a study of T cells expressing NK-cell markers. The overall study: Just one sequenced donor of eight was HCMV-seronegative, while seven were seropositive. Study results and caveats: CD8+ T cells in more than five donors included dominant NKG2C+ clonotypes at roughly 1.0-7.0%.

In generating TCR beta cDNA, 5'RACE template switching with UMIs was used. TCRdb re-analyzed the 5' RACE reads; it lists each CDR3 protein once, without DNA. The sample table sets out 300,000 to 450,000 distinct CDR3 sequences. The CDR3 is made up of 11 amino acids. Germline-derived CDR1 and CDR2 are SGHDT and YYEEEE. Turning to this clonotype: What it binds is unknown.

Specimen: blood T cells: a sorted CD56 or NKG2C T cell subset, CD4+ or CD8+ T cells, or bulk PBMC T cells (not recorded which). The V gene is TRBV5-6, the J gene TRBJ1-2. This clonotype originated in a man between 18 and 69 years old in good health. This chain's CDR3 is CASRKSAGYTF.